This note documents a single T cell receptor beta chain sequence. The data belong to a study of blood T cell repertoires in COVID-19. Participants, about 18 to 100 years old, spanned 25 or so US areas. The ends lost 6 bases at V and 4 bases at J; junction bases unmatched: 8. The CDR3 contains 14 residues. CDR1 and CDR2 (germline): MDHEN, SYDVKM. Assay used: immunoSEQ multiplex PCR; TCRdb lists only in-frame clones, some missing. The table records over 200,000 clones, over 80% of them present only once. The clonotype comes from a man aged 25-45 years who had recovered from COVID-19. The sample taken for sequencing was PBMCs or T cells enriched from blood (not recorded which). The chain has TRBV28 and TRBJ1-2; 7 bases agree with TRBD1. The CDR3 region has the DNA TGTGCCAGCAGGCGACTGGGACAGACCTATGGCTACACCTTC. As protein: CASRRLGQTYGYTF.